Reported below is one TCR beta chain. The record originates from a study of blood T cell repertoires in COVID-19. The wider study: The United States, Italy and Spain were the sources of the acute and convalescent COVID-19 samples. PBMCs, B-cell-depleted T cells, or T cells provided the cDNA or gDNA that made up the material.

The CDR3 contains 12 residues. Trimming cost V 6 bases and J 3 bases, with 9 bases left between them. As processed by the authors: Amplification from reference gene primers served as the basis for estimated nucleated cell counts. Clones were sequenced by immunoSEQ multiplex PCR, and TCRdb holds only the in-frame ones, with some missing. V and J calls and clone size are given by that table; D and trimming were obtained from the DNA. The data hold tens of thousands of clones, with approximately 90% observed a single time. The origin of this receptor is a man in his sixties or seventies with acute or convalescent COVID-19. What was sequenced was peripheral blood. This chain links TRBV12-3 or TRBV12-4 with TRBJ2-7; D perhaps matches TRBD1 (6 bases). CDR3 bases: TGTGCCAGCAGGGCAGGGGACTACGAGCAGTACTTC. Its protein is CASRAGDYEQYF.